The entry below describes one TCR beta chain. The method was immunoSEQ multiplex PCR; TCRdb's version includes in-frame clones alone and lacks a portion of them. The sample yields some 87,000 clones, around 97% seen once. The data stem from a study of technical replicates of blood from a few donors. Germline loops: CDR1 LNHNV, CDR2 YYDKDF (reference sequence). V was pared by 1 base and J by 4 bases, with 9 bases between. The CDR3 is made up of 14 amino acids. This TCR came from a human donor in good health. Material for sequencing was T cells isolated from PBMCs. This chain connects TRBV15 to TRBJ2-3, with unresolved D. The CDR3 is CATSRVEVPDTQYF. CDR3 in DNA: TGTGCCACCAGCAGAGTCGAGGTTCCAGATACGCAGTATTTT.